The clone carrying this T cell receptor beta chain was picked up one time. Focal radiation was given together with CTLA-4 blockade (ipilimumab) to patients with chemo-refractory metastatic non-small-cell lung cancer. The germline V gene encodes CDR1 PRHDT and CDR2 FYEKMQ (reference sequence). The V segment lost 2 bases and the J segment 4 bases; nucleotides outside the gene matches: 3. The CDR3 extends over 15 amino acids. This record belongs to a study of radiotherapy plus CTLA-4 blockade in lung cancer. Overall study context: Overall, roughly 17% of patients showed an objective response, while over 30% attained disease control.

Here immunoSEQ multiplex PCR was the method, and the copy in TCRdb shows in-frame clones only, minus some. Of roughly 100,000 clones in the sample, 75% to 90% were seen once. This receptor was taken from a human donor with non-small cell lung cancer who had a partial response to radiotherapy plus ipilimumab. Sequenced here: peripheral blood, sampled from a patient treated with radiotherapy plus ipilimumab. The V gene is TRBV13, the J gene TRBJ2-1; 9 bases line up with TRBD1. The CDR3 bases are TGTGCCAGCAGCTTACGGGACAGGGAATACAATGAGCAGTTCTTC. Encoded protein: CASSLRDREYNEQFF.